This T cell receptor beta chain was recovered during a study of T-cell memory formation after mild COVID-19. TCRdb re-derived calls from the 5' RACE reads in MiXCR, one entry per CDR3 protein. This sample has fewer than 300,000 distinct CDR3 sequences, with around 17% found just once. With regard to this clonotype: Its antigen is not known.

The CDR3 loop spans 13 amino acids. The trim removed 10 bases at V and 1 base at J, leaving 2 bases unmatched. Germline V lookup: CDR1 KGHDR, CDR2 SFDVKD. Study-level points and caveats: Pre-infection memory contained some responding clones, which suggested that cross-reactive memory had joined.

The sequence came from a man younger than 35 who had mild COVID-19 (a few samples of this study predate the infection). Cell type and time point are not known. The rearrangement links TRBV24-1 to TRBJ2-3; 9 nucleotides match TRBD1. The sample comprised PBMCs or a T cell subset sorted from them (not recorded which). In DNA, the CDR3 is TGTGCCACGACAGGGGGTCGCACAGATACGCAGTATTTT. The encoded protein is CATTGGRTDTQYF.